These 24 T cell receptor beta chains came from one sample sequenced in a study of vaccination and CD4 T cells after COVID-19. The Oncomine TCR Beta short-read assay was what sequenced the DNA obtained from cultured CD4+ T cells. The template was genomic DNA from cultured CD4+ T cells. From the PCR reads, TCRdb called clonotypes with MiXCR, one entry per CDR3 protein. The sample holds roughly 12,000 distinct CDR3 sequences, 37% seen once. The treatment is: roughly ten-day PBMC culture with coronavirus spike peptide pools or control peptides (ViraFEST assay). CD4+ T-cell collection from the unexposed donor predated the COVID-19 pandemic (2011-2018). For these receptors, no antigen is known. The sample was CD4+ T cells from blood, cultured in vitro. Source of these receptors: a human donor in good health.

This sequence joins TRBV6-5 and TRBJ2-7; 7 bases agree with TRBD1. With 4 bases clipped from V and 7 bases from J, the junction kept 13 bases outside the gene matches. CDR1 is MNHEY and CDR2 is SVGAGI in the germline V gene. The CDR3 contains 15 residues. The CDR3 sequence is CASSSDKRQGEEQYF. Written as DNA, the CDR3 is TGTGCCAGCAGTTCCGACAAAAGACAGGGTGAGGAGCAGTACTTC.

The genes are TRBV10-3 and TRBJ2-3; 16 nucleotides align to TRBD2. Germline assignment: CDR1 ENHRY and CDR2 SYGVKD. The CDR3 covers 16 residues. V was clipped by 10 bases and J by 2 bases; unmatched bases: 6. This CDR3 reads CATRGTSGRVTDTQYF. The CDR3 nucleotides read TGTGCCACCCGCGGGACTAGCGGGAGGGTCACAGATACGCAGTATTTT.

This CDR3 reads CASSTRDSAYEQYF. The CDR3 region has the DNA TGTGCCAGCAGCACAAGGGACAGTGCCTACGAGCAGTACTTC. V and J are TRBV7-2 and TRBJ2-7, with 7 bases aligning to TRBD1. The V segment lost 5 bases and the J segment 2 bases; nucleotides outside the gene matches: 6. Germline V gives CDR1 SGHTA, CDR2 FQGNSA. This CDR3 region has 14 residues.

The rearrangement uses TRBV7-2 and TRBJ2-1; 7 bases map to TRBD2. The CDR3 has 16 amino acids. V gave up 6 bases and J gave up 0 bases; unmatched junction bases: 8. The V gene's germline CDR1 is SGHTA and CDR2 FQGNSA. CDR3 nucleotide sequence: TGTGCCAGCAGGGCTAGCGGCTTATCCTCCTACAATGAGCAGTTCTTC. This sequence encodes CASRASGLSSYNEQFF.

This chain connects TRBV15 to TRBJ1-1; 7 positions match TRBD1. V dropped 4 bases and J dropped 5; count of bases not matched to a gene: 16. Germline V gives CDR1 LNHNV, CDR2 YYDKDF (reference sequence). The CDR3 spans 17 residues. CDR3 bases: TGTGCCACCAGCATGGAAGTCGGAAACAGGGGAGGGACTGAAGCTTTCTTT. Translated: CATSMEVGNRGGTEAFF.

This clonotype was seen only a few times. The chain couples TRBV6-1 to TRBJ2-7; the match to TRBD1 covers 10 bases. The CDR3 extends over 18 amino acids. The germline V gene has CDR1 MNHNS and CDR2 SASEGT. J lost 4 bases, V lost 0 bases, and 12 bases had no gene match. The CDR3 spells CASSEALTGGEWGYEQYF. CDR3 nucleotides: TGTGCCAGCAGTGAAGCTCTGACAGGGGGCGAATGGGGTTACGAGCAGTACTTC.

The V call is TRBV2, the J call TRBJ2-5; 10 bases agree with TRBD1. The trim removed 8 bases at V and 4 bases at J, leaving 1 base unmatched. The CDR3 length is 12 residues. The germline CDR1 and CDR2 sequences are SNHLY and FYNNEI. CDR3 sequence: CASRDRGETQYF. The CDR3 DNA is TGTGCCAGCCGGGACAGGGGAGAGACCCAGTACTTC.

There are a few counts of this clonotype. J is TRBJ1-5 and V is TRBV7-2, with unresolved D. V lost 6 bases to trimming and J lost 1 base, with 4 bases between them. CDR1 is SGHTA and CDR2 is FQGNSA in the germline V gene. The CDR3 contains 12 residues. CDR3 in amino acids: CASSRSNQPQHF. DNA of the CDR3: TGTGCCAGCAGTAGGAGCAATCAGCCCCAGCATTTT.

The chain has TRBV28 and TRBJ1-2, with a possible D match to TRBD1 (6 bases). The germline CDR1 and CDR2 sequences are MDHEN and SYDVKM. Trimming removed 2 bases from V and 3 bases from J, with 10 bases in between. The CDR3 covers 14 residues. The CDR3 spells CASSLRGMDYGYTF. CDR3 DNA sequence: TGTGCCAGCAGTTTAAGGGGGATGGACTATGGCTACACCTTC.

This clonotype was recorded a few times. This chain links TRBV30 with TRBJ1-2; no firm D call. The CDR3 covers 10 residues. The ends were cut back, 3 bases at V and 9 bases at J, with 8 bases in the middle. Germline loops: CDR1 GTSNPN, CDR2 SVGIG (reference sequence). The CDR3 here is CAWSAMRYTF. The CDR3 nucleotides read TGTGCCTGGAGCGCTATGCGCTACACCTTC.

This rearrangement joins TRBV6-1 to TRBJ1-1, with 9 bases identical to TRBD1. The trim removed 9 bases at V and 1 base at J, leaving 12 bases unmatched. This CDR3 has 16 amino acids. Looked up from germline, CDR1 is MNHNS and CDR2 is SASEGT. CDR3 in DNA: TGTGCCAGTATGGACCGGGACAGGGTCACGAACACTGAAGCTTTCTTT. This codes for CASMDRDRVTNTEAFF.

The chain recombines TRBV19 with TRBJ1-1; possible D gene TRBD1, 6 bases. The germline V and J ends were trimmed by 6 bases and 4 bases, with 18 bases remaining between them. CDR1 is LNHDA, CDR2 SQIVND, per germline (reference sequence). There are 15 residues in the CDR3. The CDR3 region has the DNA TGTGCCAGTAGCTGGGGGGCAGTTCTTGTCACTGAAGCTTTCTTT. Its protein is CASSWGAVLVTEAFF.

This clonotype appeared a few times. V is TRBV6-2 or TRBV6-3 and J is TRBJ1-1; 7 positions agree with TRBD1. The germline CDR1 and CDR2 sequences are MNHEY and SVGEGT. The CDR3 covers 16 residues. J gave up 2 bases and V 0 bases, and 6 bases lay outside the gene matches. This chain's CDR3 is CASSYSPGGLNTEAFF. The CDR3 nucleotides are TGTGCCAGCAGTTACTCGCCAGGGGGGTTAAACACTGAAGCTTTCTTT.

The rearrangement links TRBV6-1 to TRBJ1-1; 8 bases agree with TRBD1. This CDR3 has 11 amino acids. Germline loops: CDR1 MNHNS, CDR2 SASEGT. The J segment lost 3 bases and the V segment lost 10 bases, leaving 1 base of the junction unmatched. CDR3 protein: CATGGYTEAFF. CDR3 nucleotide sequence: TGTGCCACAGGGGGCTACACTGAAGCTTTCTTT.

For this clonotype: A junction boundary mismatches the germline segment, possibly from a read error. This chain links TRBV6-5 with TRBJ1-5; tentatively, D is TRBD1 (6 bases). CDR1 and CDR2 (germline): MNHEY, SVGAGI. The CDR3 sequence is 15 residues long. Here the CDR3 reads CASSSDRTSNQPRHF. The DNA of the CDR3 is TGTGCCAGCAGTTCCGACAGGACTAGCAATCAGCCCCGGCATTTT.

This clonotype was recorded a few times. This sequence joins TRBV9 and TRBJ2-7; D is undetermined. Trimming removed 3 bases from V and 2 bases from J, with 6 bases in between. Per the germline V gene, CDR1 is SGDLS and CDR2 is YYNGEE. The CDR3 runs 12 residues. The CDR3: CASSGLPYEQYF. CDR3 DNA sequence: TGTGCCAGCAGCGGCCTACCCTACGAGCAGTACTTC.

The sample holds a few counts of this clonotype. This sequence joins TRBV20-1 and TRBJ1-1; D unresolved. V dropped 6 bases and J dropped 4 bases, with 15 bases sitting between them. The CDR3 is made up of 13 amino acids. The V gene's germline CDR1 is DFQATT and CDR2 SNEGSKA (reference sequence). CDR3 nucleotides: TGCAGTGCATATGACTGGGTAAGCACTGAAGCTTTCTTT. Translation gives CSAYDWVSTEAFF.

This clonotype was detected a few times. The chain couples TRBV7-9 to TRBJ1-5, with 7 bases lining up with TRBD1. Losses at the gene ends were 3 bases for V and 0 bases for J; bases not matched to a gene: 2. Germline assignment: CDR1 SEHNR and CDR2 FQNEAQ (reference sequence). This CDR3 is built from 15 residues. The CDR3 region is CASSFTGDSNQPQHF. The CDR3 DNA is TGTGCCAGCAGCTTCACAGGGGATAGCAATCAGCCCCAGCATTTT. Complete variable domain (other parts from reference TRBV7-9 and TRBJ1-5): DTGVSQNPRHKITKRGQNVTFRCDPISEHNRLYWYRQTLGQGPEFLTYFQNEAQLEKSRLLSDRFSAERPKGSFSTLEIQRTEQGDSAMYLCASSFTGDSNQPQHFGDGTRLSIL.

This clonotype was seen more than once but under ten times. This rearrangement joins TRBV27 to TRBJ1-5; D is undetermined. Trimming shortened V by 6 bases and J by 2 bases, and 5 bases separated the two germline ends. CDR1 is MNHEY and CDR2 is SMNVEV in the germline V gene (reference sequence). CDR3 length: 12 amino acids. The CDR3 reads CASRYGNQPQHF. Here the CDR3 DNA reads TGTGCCAGCAGGTATGGCAATCAGCCCCAGCATTTT.

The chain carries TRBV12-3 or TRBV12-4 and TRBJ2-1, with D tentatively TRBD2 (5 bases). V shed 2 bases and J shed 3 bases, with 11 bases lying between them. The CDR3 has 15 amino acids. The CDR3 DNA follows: TGTGCCAGCAGTTTATCCAGCGGTTACTACAATGAGCAGTTCTTC. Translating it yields CASSLSSGYYNEQFF.

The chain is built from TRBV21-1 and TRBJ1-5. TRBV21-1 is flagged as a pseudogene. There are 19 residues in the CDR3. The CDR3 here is CASSKGKDGGSTSNQPQHF. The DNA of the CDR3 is TGTGCCAGCAGCAAAGGGAAGGACGGAGGTTCTACGAGCAATCAGCCCCAGCATTTT.

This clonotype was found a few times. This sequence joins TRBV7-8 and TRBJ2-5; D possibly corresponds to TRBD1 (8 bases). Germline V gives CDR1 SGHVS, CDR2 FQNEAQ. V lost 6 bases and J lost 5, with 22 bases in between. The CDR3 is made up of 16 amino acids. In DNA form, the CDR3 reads TGTGCCAGCAGTTTCGCAACCGGACAGGGAGGGGAGACCCAGTACTTC. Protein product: CASSFATGQGGETQYF.

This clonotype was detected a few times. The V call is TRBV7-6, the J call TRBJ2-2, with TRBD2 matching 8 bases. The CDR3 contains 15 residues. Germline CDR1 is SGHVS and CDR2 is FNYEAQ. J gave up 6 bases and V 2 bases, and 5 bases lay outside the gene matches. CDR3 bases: TGTGCCAGCAGCTTAATCGCGGGAGGCTCCGGGGAGCTGTTTTTT. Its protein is CASSLIAGGSGELFF.

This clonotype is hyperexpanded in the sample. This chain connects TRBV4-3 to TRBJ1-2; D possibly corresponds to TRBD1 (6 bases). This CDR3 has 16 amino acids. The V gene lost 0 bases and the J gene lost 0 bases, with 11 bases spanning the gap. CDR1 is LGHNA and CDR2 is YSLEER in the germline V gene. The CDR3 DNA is TGCGCCAGCAGCCAAGATTCCCGGACAGCTAACTATGGCTACACCTTC. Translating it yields CASSQDSRTANYGYTF.